This TCR beta chain was sequenced during a study of blood T cell repertoires in COVID-19. Some clones are missing from TCRdb's copy, which holds only in-frame ones; the method was immunoSEQ multiplex PCR. The sample includes fewer than 200,000 clones, 84% seen only once; the top ten take more than 10%. Material for sequencing was PBMCs or T cells enriched from blood (not recorded which). The source of this sequence is a man aged 50 to 60 who had recovered from COVID-19.

The CDR3 protein is CASSQGGGAYEQYF. The DNA for the CDR3 is TGTGCCAGCAGCCAAGGAGGGGGTGCCTACGAGCAGTACTTC. The chain recombines TRBV3-1 (or the pseudogene TRBV3-2) with TRBJ2-7; weak D call: TRBD1 (6 bases). V lost 1 base, J lost 2 bases, and 9 bases lay in between. In germline, CDR1 is LGHDT, CDR2 YNNKEL (reference sequence). CDR3 length: 14 amino acids.